This TCR beta chain was recorded in a study of blood T cell repertoires in COVID-19. V lost 2 bases and J lost 0, with 11 bases in between. The germline gives CDR1 SGHTA, CDR2 FQGTGA. This CDR3 has 15 amino acids. Profiling relied on immunoSEQ multiplex PCR, and the TCRdb table lists in-frame clones only, not all of them. Of under 150,000 clones listed, about four fifths are singletons. This TCR was recovered from a human donor in a cohort sampled during active COVID-19. The chain links TRBV7-3 to TRBJ2-7, with D maybe TRBD2 (7 bases). Sequencing was done on a sample of peripheral blood. The CDR3 region has the DNA TGTGCCAGCAGCTTAGAGGGGGGGCCCTCCTACGAGCAGTACTTC. This gives the protein CASSLEGGPSYEQYF.